These 23 T cell receptor beta chains were sequenced from one sample in a study of T cell changes during pregnancy in multiple sclerosis. The protocol was immunoSEQ multiplex PCR, while the TCRdb copy is restricted to in-frame clones and leaves out a portion. The table includes about 110,000 clones, about nine tenths detected once. The sequencing used peripheral blood, collected in the third trimester of pregnancy. These receptors all stem from a female donor in good health, enrolled as a control in a pregnancy study.

The chain recombines TRBV5-8 with TRBJ2-1, with 7 bases matching TRBD2. Trimming removed 7 bases from V and 0 bases from J; junction bases left unmatched: 7. The germline CDR1 and CDR2 sequences are SGHTS and YDEGEE. CDR3 size: 15 residues. CDR3 sequence: CASYKERGSYNEQFF. CDR3 nucleotide sequence: TGTGCCAGCTACAAGGAGCGGGGCTCCTACAATGAGCAGTTCTTC.

Of note for this clone: Within the sample, other DNA sequences also encode this same CDR3. V and J are TRBV29-1 and TRBJ2-3; 9 nucleotides line up with TRBD1. This CDR3 is built from 13 residues. CDR1 is SQVTM and CDR2 is ANQGSEA in the germline V gene. J gave up 1 base and V 6 bases, and 2 bases lay outside the gene matches. The CDR3: CSVGTGRTDTQYF. The CDR3 DNA is TGCAGCGTAGGGACAGGGCGCACAGATACGCAGTATTTT.

The chain recombines TRBV5-1 with TRBJ2-7; 9 nucleotides agree with TRBD1. The CDR3 runs 14 residues. Trimming at V came to 0 bases and at J to 4 bases, leaving 2 bases not matched to a gene. Germline values: CDR1 SGHRS, CDR2 YFSETQ. CDR3 coding DNA: TGCGCCAGCAGCTTGGGGGACAGGGAGTACGAGCAGTACTTC. This encodes CASSLGDREYEQYF.

This chain uses TRBV5-8 with TRBJ2-5; no clear D. The germline gives CDR1 SGHTS, CDR2 YDEGEE. The CDR3 is made up of 13 amino acids. V lost 7 bases and J 4 bases, leaving 14 bases between the germline ends. CDR3 sequence: CASLNTPVETQYF. The CDR3 DNA follows: TGTGCCAGCTTGAATACGCCAGTAGAGACCCAGTACTTC.

The CDR3 here is CASSDWDRASYEQYF. The DNA of the CDR3 is TGTGCCAGCAGTGATTGGGACAGGGCCTCCTACGAGCAGTACTTC. J is TRBJ2-7 and V is TRBV6-1, with 9 bases lining up with TRBD1. With V trimmed by 3 bases and J by 0 bases, 3 bases remained unmatched. Germline CDR1 reads MNHNS; CDR2 reads SASEGT. This CDR3 region has 15 residues.

This chain joins TRBV5-1 and TRBJ2-5, with TRBD1 matching 10 bases. CDR3 length: 15 residues. Germline lookup yields CDR1 SGHRS and CDR2 YFSETQ. Trimming took 1 base from V and 5 from J; bases not matched to a gene: 5. The CDR3: CASSLMTGGAETQYF. The CDR3 nucleotides read TGCGCCAGCAGCTTGATGACAGGGGGCGCTGAGACCCAGTACTTC. Looking up the rest from reference TRBV5-1 and TRBJ2-5 gives the full variable domain: KAGVTQTPRYLIKTRGQQVTLSCSPISGHRSVSWYQQTPGQGLQFLFEYFSETQRNKGNFPGRFSGRQFSNSRSEMNVSTLELGDSALYLCASSLMTGGAETQYFGPGTRLLVL.

V and J are TRBV7-8 and TRBJ1-2, with 10 bases fitting TRBD1. In germline, CDR1 is SGHVS, CDR2 FQNEAQ. The CDR3 is 20 amino acids. Losses at the gene ends were 2 bases for V and 5 bases for J; bases not matched to a gene: 20. The CDR3 sequence is CASSLSNPEDRGWWRYGYTF. The CDR3 DNA sequence: TGTGCCAGCAGCTTATCTAACCCGGAGGACAGGGGGTGGTGGAGATATGGCTACACCTTC.

V and J are TRBV6-6 and TRBJ2-2; 7 nucleotides line up with TRBD1. CDR1 and CDR2 (germline): MNHNY, SVGAGI (reference sequence). The V gene end was trimmed by 5 bases and the J gene end by 6 bases; junction bases not matched to a gene: 0. This CDR3 is 12 amino acids long. This chain's CDR3 is CASSQGAGELFF. CDR3 nucleotides: TGTGCCAGCAGTCAGGGGGCCGGGGAGCTGTTTTTT.

This sequence joins TRBV28 and TRBJ2-5; 7 nucleotides line up with TRBD1. The CDR3 length is 14 residues. Germline CDR1 and CDR2: MDHEN and SYDVKM. Losses at the gene ends were 6 bases for V and 0 bases for J; bases not matched to a gene: 4. In nucleotides, the CDR3 is TGTGCCAGCAGCCACAGGGGAAACCAAGAGACCCAGTACTTC. Amino acid sequence: CASSHRGNQETQYF.

The genes are TRBV30 and TRBJ1-1; tentative D call: TRBD1 (6 bases). The CDR3 extends over 13 amino acids. Trimming shortened V by 7 bases and J by 3 bases, and 15 bases separated the two germline ends. The germline V gene encodes CDR1 GTSNPN and CDR2 SVGIG (reference sequence). CDR3 nucleotides: TGTGCCTACCTAAATCAGGGGTACACTGAAGCTTTCTTT. The encoded protein is CAYLNQGYTEAFF.

The chain has TRBV7-6 and TRBJ1-2, with D uncertain. CDR3 size: 15 residues. V was pared by 5 bases and J by 8 bases, with 21 bases between. Looked up from germline, CDR1 is SGHVS and CDR2 is FNYEAQ. The CDR3 nucleotides read TGTGCCAGCAGCCCAACTTTGGGAGGACCGGGCGGCTACACCTTC. This codes for CASSPTLGGPGGYTF.

The chain is built from TRBV5-6 and TRBJ2-1, with 9 bases matching TRBD1. The V and J ends lost 0 bases and 5 bases, in that order; junction bases with no gene match: 6. The CDR3 has 16 amino acids. CDR1 and CDR2 from the germline V gene are SGHDT and YYEEEE. The CDR3 sequence is CASSLAGTGRHNEQFF. The CDR3, as DNA: TGTGCCAGCAGCTTGGCCGGGACAGGGCGACACAATGAGCAGTTCTTC.

The V gene is TRBV2, the J gene TRBJ1-3; tentatively, D is TRBD1 (6 bases). Germline V CDR1 and CDR2: SNHLY, FYNNEI. This CDR3 contains 15 residues. V was trimmed by 3 bases and J by 4 bases, leaving 13 bases between them. The CDR3 DNA follows: TGTGCCAGCAGTGATTATGGGACAAAAGGAAACACCATATATTTT. This translates into CASSDYGTKGNTIYF. Full variable domain (missing parts from reference TRBV2 and TRBJ1-3): EPEVTQTPSHQVTQMGQEVILRCVPISNHLYFYWYRQILGQKVEFLVSFYNNEISEKSEIFDDQFSVERPDGSNFTLKIRSTKLEDSAMYFCASSDYGTKGNTIYFGEGSWLTVV.

This chain connects TRBV4-1 to TRBJ1-2, with a weak D call TRBD1 (5 bases). The CDR3 covers 17 residues. The V end lost 0 bases, the J end lost 3 bases, and 17 bases lay between the germline ends. Germline CDR1 MGHRA, CDR2 YSYEKL. Written as DNA, the CDR3 is TGCGCCAGCAGCCAAGATCTACGGGGGGTATTTGACTATGGCTACACCTTC. It is translated as CASSQDLRGVFDYGYTF.

V gene TRBV7-2 combines with J gene TRBJ2-1; 7 nucleotides match TRBD2. Germline CDR1 SGHTA, CDR2 FQGNSA. This CDR3 is built from 15 residues. With V trimmed by 0 bases and J by 5 bases, 4 bases remained unmatched. CDR3 nucleotides: TGTGCCAGCAGCTTAGCGGGTCTAGCGGACAATGAGCAGTTCTTC. Translating gives CASSLAGLADNEQFF.

This clone was recorded only once. This rearrangement joins TRBV25-1 to TRBJ2-5, with TRBD1 matching 10 bases. Germline CDR1 and CDR2: MGHDK and SYGVNS. With 5 bases clipped from V and 4 bases from J, the junction kept 10 bases outside the gene matches. The CDR3 contains 16 residues. The CDR3 is CASSPTGGQGRETQYF. The CDR3 bases are TGTGCCAGCAGTCCAACGGGGGGACAGGGGCGAGAGACCCAGTACTTC.

This chain connects TRBV11-2 to TRBJ1-5, with D hard to call. This CDR3 region has 15 residues. CDR1 is SGHAT, CDR2 FQNNGV, per germline. Trimming removed 3 bases at V and 0 bases at J, with 9 bases between. The CDR3 reads CASSFLVGSNQPQHF. DNA of the CDR3: TGTGCCAGCAGCTTCTTGGTCGGTAGCAATCAGCCCCAGCATTTT.

This clone was seen just once. The chain combines TRBV9 with TRBJ1-1, with D possibly matching TRBD1 (5 bases). This CDR3 has 14 amino acids. Trimming cost V 4 bases and J 1 base, with 11 bases left between them. The V gene's germline CDR1 is SGDLS and CDR2 YYNGEE. The CDR3 is CASSMGGSNTEAFF. The CDR3 nucleotides read TGTGCCAGCAGCATGGGGGGTTCGAACACTGAAGCTTTCTTT.

The V call is TRBV5-1, the J call TRBJ1-3; D not certain. This CDR3 is built from 15 residues. From germline, CDR1 is SGHRS and CDR2 YFSETQ. Trimming cost V 3 bases and J 2 bases, with 12 bases left between them. DNA of the CDR3: TGCGCCAGCAGCTCAGACGGGAGCACTGGAAACACCATATATTTT. Protein product: CASSSDGSTGNTIYF.

The CDR3 loop is CASSVRGNTGELFF. The CDR3 DNA reads as TGTGCCAGCAGCGTTAGGGGGAACACCGGGGAGCTGTTTTTT. The rearrangement links TRBV9 to TRBJ2-2, with a weak D call TRBD1 (5 bases). Per germline, CDR1 SGDLS and CDR2 YYNGEE. CDR3 length equals 14 residues. Between the trimmed V and J ends, which lost 2 bases and 1 base, there was a span of 6 bases.

In this sample, this clone turned up once. This chain uses TRBV19 with TRBJ1-1; 9 bases line up with TRBD1. CDR3 length equals 16 residues. In germline, CDR1 is LNHDA, CDR2 SQIVND (reference sequence). The trim removed 3 bases at V and 5 bases at J, leaving 10 bases unmatched. The CDR3 sequence is CASSMGMGQGFTEAFF. The CDR3 DNA sequence: TGTGCCAGTAGTATGGGGATGGGACAGGGCTTTACTGAAGCTTTCTTT. Full variable domain (rest looked up from reference TRBV19 and TRBJ1-1): DGGITQSPKYLFRKEGQNVTLSCEQNLNHDAMYWYRQDPGQGLRLIYYSQIVNDFQKGDIAEGYSVSREKKESFPLTVTSAQKNPTAFYLCASSMGMGQGFTEAFFGQGTRLTVV.

This clone was picked up one time. This chain uses TRBV11-2 with TRBJ2-1; 13 nucleotides align to TRBD2. The CDR3 consists of 15 residues. J gave up 7 bases and V 8 bases, and 8 bases lay outside the gene matches. CDR1 is SGHAT and CDR2 is FQNNGV in the germline V gene. CDR3 region: CASGPLAGGHNEQFF. As DNA, the CDR3 is TGTGCCAGCGGCCCACTAGCGGGGGGGCATAATGAGCAGTTCTTC.

The chain links TRBV5-6 to TRBJ1-1; TRBD1 aligns across 7 bases. CDR3 length equals 16 residues. The germline CDR1 and CDR2 sequences are SGHDT and YYEEEE. J lost 1 base, V lost 4 bases, and 10 bases had no gene match. The CDR3 DNA is TGTGCCAGCAGCGTACTTCGGACAGGAGGGAACACTGAAGCTTTCTTT. The encoded protein is CASSVLRTGGNTEAFF.